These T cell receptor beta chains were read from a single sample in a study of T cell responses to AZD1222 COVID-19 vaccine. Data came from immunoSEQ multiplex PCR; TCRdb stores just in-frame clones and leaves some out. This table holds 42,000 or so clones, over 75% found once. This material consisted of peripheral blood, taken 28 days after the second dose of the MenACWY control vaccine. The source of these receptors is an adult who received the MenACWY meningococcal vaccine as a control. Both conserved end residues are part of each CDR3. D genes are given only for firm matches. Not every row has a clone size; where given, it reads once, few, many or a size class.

CDR3 DNA: TGCGCCAGCAGCCTCGGGTCTAGCACCGGGGAGCTGTTTTTT; CDR3 protein: CASSLGSSTGELFF; J gene: TRBJ2-2; clone size: -; V gene: TRBV4-1; D gene: -
CDR3 DNA: TGTGCCAGCAGTTTAAGGGCCGGGCCATCCTACAATGAGCAGTTCTTC; CDR3 protein: CASSLRAGPSYNEQFF; J gene: TRBJ2-1; clone size: -; V gene: TRBV28; D gene: -
CDR3 DNA: TGTGCCAGCAGGGACAGGGGGGGAAATCAGCCCCAGCATTTT; CDR3 protein: CASRDRGGNQPQHF; J gene: TRBJ1-5; clone size: -; V gene: TRBV5-6; D gene: TRBD1
CDR3 DNA: TGCGCCAGCAGCTTGGTTGCAGGAAGCTCCTACAATGAGCAGTTCTTC; CDR3 protein: CASSLVAGSSYNEQFF; J gene: TRBJ2-1; clone size: -; V gene: TRBV5-1; D gene: -
CDR3 DNA: TGTGCCTGGACGTTTTGGTCGACTGGAAACACCATATATTTT; CDR3 protein: CAWTFWSTGNTIYF; J gene: TRBJ1-3; clone size: -; V gene: TRBV30; D gene: -
CDR3 DNA: TGTGCCAGCAGCTTTGGGCAGGGCGCCACTGAAGCTTTCTTT; CDR3 protein: CASSFGQGATEAFF; J gene: TRBJ1-1; clone size: -; V gene: TRBV7-9; D gene: -
CDR3 DNA: TGTGCCAGCAGGGACATGAACACAGATACGCAGTATTTT; CDR3 protein: CASRDMNTDTQYF; J gene: TRBJ2-3; clone size: -; V gene: TRBV6-5; D gene: -
CDR3 DNA: TGTGCCAGCAGCGTAGCAGTAAAGGAGCACATTCAGTACTTC; CDR3 protein: CASSVAVKEHIQYF; J gene: TRBJ2-4; clone size: -; V gene: TRBV9; D gene: -
CDR3 DNA: TGCGCCAGCAGCTTTGCCCTAGCGGGAGGAGGCCAGCAGTTCTTC; CDR3 protein: CASSFALAGGGQQFF; J gene: TRBJ2-1; clone size: -; V gene: TRBV5-1; D gene: TRBD2
CDR3 DNA: TGTGCCAGCAGCTTGGCCAGGTTGGGGGCAATTGGCAATGAGCAGTTCTTC; CDR3 protein: CASSLARLGAIGNEQFF; J gene: TRBJ2-1; clone size: -; V gene: TRBV5-6; D gene: -
CDR3 DNA: TGTGCCAGCAGCCAAGATGCGGGGGTCGAGCAGTACTTC; CDR3 protein: CASSQDAGVEQYF; J gene: TRBJ2-7; clone size: -; V gene: TRBV3-1/TRBV3-2; D gene: TRBD2
CDR3 DNA: TGTGCCAGCAGCGACAGGGGAGGCTCACCCCTCCACTTT; CDR3 protein: CASSDRGGSPLHF; J gene: TRBJ1-6; clone size: -; V gene: TRBV3-1/TRBV3-2; D gene: TRBD1
CDR3 DNA: TGTGCCAGCAGCTTAGTGGGTAGCGGGATAAACACCGGGGAGCTGTTTTTT; CDR3 protein: CASSLVGSGINTGELFF; J gene: TRBJ2-2; clone size: -; V gene: TRBV11-3; D gene: TRBD2
CDR3 DNA: TGTGCCACCGCCCTAGCGGGTGAGCAGTTCTTC; CDR3 protein: CATALAGEQFF; J gene: TRBJ2-1; clone size: -; V gene: TRBV10-3; D gene: TRBD2
CDR3 DNA: TGTGCCAGCAGTGATAGGGTGAACACTGAAGCTTTCTTT; CDR3 protein: CASSDRVNTEAFF; J gene: TRBJ1-1; clone size: once; V gene: TRBV3-1/TRBV3-2; D gene: -
CDR3 DNA: TGTGCCAGCAGCGTAGACGGGCCCCCGAGGGATACGCAGTATTTT; CDR3 protein: CASSVDGPPRDTQYF; J gene: TRBJ2-3; clone size: -; V gene: TRBV9; D gene: -
CDR3 DNA: TGTGCCAGCAGCCGCCCGGGGCGGGAGCATAATGAGCAGTTCTTC; CDR3 protein: CASSRPGREHNEQFF; J gene: TRBJ2-1; clone size: -; V gene: TRBV6-6; D gene: TRBD2
CDR3 DNA: TGTGCCAGCATGGGTCTGAACACCGGGGAGCTGTTTTTT; CDR3 protein: CASMGLNTGELFF; J gene: TRBJ2-2; clone size: -; V gene: TRBV5-4; D gene: -
CDR3 DNA: TGTGCCAGCAGCCGAAGCCCGGGCAGCACAGATACGCAGTATTTT; CDR3 protein: CASSRSPGSTDTQYF; J gene: TRBJ2-3; clone size: -; V gene: TRBV7-7; D gene: -
CDR3 DNA: TGCAGCGCCCTCCGGGACAGGGGCACAGATACGCAGTATTTT; CDR3 protein: CSALRDRGTDTQYF; J gene: TRBJ2-3; clone size: -; V gene: TRBV29-1; D gene: TRBD1
CDR3 DNA: TGCGCCAGCAGCAACCCGGGACAGTCCTACGAGCAGTACTTC; CDR3 protein: CASSNPGQSYEQYF; J gene: TRBJ2-7; clone size: -; V gene: TRBV5-1; D gene: TRBD1
CDR3 DNA: TGTGCCAGCTCACCACGCTTCGGCGCCTTGCCGGATGAAAAACTGTTTTTT; CDR3 protein: CASSPRFGALPDEKLFF; J gene: TRBJ1-4; clone size: once; V gene: TRBV18; D gene: -
CDR3 DNA: TGTGCCAGCACCTCATGGGCGGAGAAGGCCCCAGATACGCAGTATTTT; CDR3 protein: CASTSWAEKAPDTQYF; J gene: TRBJ2-3; clone size: -; V gene: TRBV28; D gene: -
CDR3 DNA: TGTGCCACCAGTGACTCGGGACATACCTTTCTAGGGGAGCAGTACTTC; CDR3 protein: CATSDSGHTFLGEQYF; J gene: TRBJ2-7; clone size: -; V gene: TRBV24-1; D gene: -
CDR3 DNA: TGCGCCAGCAGCCCTCTAGATCGCGATGAGCAGTTCTTC; CDR3 protein: CASSPLDRDEQFF; J gene: TRBJ2-1; clone size: -; V gene: TRBV5-1; D gene: -
CDR3 DNA: TGCGCCAGCAGCCAAGATCTTGGGCAGGGCAGAAGCAATCAGCCCCAGCATTTT; CDR3 protein: CASSQDLGQGRSNQPQHF; J gene: TRBJ1-5; clone size: -; V gene: TRBV4-1; D gene: -
CDR3 DNA: TGTGCCAGCGGGAAACCGGGACAGACTTACGAGCAGTACTTC; CDR3 protein: CASGKPGQTYEQYF; J gene: TRBJ2-7; clone size: -; V gene: TRBV6-5; D gene: TRBD1
CDR3 DNA: TGTGCCAGCAGCTTAAACAGGGGGCGGCAAGAGACCCAGTACTTC; CDR3 protein: CASSLNRGRQETQYF; J gene: TRBJ2-5; clone size: -; V gene: TRBV7-2; D gene: TRBD1
CDR3 DNA: TGTGCCAGCAGATCTCCGGTACTAGCGGGCAATGAGCAGTTCTTC; CDR3 protein: CASRSPVLAGNEQFF; J gene: TRBJ2-1; clone size: -; V gene: TRBV27; D gene: TRBD2
CDR3 DNA: TGCGCCAGCAGCGGCACGGGGAATTCACCCCTCCACTTT; CDR3 protein: CASSGTGNSPLHF; J gene: TRBJ1-6; clone size: -; V gene: TRBV5-1; D gene: -
CDR3 DNA: TGTGCCAGCAGCCAAGATCAAGGACAGCGGGAGTATTTT; CDR3 protein: CASSQDQGQREYF; J gene: TRBJ2-3; clone size: -; V gene: TRBV4-2; D gene: -
CDR3 DNA: TGTGCCAGCAGCTTCATGGGACTAGCGGGAGGAGAGACCCAGTACTTC; CDR3 protein: CASSFMGLAGGETQYF; J gene: TRBJ2-5; clone size: -; V gene: TRBV21-1; D gene: -
CDR3 DNA: TGTGCCACCAGCCCTAGCGGGTTCTACAATGAGCAGTTCTTC; CDR3 protein: CATSPSGFYNEQFF; J gene: TRBJ2-1; clone size: -; V gene: TRBV15; D gene: TRBD2
CDR3 DNA: TGTGCCAGCAGGGACGAGAGGGACGGCACCATATATTTT; CDR3 protein: CASRDERDGTIYF; J gene: TRBJ1-3; clone size: -; V gene: TRBV28; D gene: -
CDR3 DNA: TGTGCCAGCAGTTACTCGACAGGGAGGTCCTACGAGCAGTACTTC; CDR3 protein: CASSYSTGRSYEQYF; J gene: TRBJ2-7; clone size: -; V gene: TRBV6-5; D gene: -
CDR3 DNA: TGTGCCAGCAGTGCCAGCCCACAGGGCTACGAGCAGTACTTC; CDR3 protein: CASSASPQGYEQYF; J gene: TRBJ2-7; clone size: -; V gene: TRBV2; D gene: -
CDR3 DNA: TGTGCCAGCAGCATAGACAGGGAGGGCTACACCTTC; CDR3 protein: CASSIDREGYTF; J gene: TRBJ1-2; clone size: -; V gene: TRBV7-9; D gene: TRBD1
CDR3 DNA: TGCGCCAGCAGCCAAGATGGGGTGGTGGGGCCTAGCTCCTACGAGCAGTACTTC; CDR3 protein: CASSQDGVVGPSSYEQYF; J gene: TRBJ2-7; clone size: -; V gene: TRBV4-1; D gene: -
CDR3 DNA: TGCGCCAGCAGCTTGGCCGGGCAGGCCTCCTACAATGAGCAGTTCTTC; CDR3 protein: CASSLAGQASYNEQFF; J gene: TRBJ2-1; clone size: -; V gene: TRBV5-1; D gene: -
CDR3 DNA: TGTGCCAGCAGTTCGGGACTAGCGGGGATCTACGAGCAGTACTTC; CDR3 protein: CASSSGLAGIYEQYF; J gene: TRBJ2-7; clone size: few; V gene: TRBV28; D gene: TRBD2
CDR3 DNA: TGCGCCAGCAGCCAACGCGACCCTTTTGAGCAGTTCTTC; CDR3 protein: CASSQRDPFEQFF; J gene: TRBJ2-1; clone size: -; V gene: TRBV4-1; D gene: -
CDR3 DNA: TGTGCCAGCAGTGAATTTCAGCCCCAGCATTTT; CDR3 protein: CASSEFQPQHF; J gene: TRBJ1-5; clone size: -; V gene: TRBV6-1; D gene: -
CDR3 DNA: TGTGCCAGCTCAACTAACGCCGCGCACCTCAATTACGAGCAGTACTTC; CDR3 protein: CASSTNAAHLNYEQYF; J gene: TRBJ2-7; clone size: -; V gene: TRBV18; D gene: -
CDR3 DNA: TGTGCCAGTAGTCTCTCGAGGGGTGAAGCTTTCTTT; CDR3 protein: CASSLSRGEAFF; J gene: TRBJ1-1; clone size: -; V gene: TRBV19; D gene: -
CDR3 DNA: TGTGCCAGCAGCGGCCTCGGTGAAGCTTTCTTT; CDR3 protein: CASSGLGEAFF; J gene: TRBJ1-1; clone size: -; V gene: TRBV14; D gene: -
CDR3 DNA: TGTGCCACCAGCATCAACAATGTGGGGGGAGAGACCCAGTACTTC; CDR3 protein: CATSINNVGGETQYF; J gene: TRBJ2-5; clone size: -; V gene: TRBV15; D gene: -
CDR3 DNA: TGTGCCAGCAGTACGGGGAGCGAGCATACGCAGTATTTT; CDR3 protein: CASSTGSEHTQYF; J gene: TRBJ2-3; clone size: -; V gene: TRBV28; D gene: -
CDR3 DNA: TGTGCCAGCAGTTTGGCGTTGAACACTGAAGCTTTCTTT; CDR3 protein: CASSLALNTEAFF; J gene: TRBJ1-1; clone size: -; V gene: TRBV12-3/TRBV12-4; D gene: -
CDR3 DNA: TGTGCCAGCAGCTTAGGAGGGAGGGCCTCGGAGACCCAGTACTTC; CDR3 protein: CASSLGGRASETQYF; J gene: TRBJ2-5; clone size: -; V gene: TRBV7-6; D gene: TRBD2
CDR3 DNA: TGTGCCAGCAGCTCACACTACCGGGACGGAGCCCAGTATTCACCCCTCCACTTT; CDR3 protein: CASSSHYRDGAQYSPLHF; J gene: TRBJ1-6; clone size: -; V gene: TRBV11-2; D gene: -
CDR3 DNA: TGTGCCAGTATGTGGGGGACGGCCGGGGAGCTGTTTTTT; CDR3 protein: CASMWGTAGELFF; J gene: TRBJ2-2; clone size: -; V gene: TRBV19; D gene: -
CDR3 DNA: TGCGCCAGCAGCAAAGTGGGACAGGGAACGACAGATACGCAGTATTTT; CDR3 protein: CASSKVGQGTTDTQYF; J gene: TRBJ2-3; clone size: -; V gene: TRBV5-1; D gene: TRBD1
CDR3 DNA: TGTGCCAGCAGTGAAGTCTTGGTCTATGGCTACACCTTC; CDR3 protein: CASSEVLVYGYTF; J gene: TRBJ1-2; clone size: -; V gene: TRBV6-1; D gene: -